This is a list of T cell receptor beta chains from one sample in a study of CD8 T cells in ankylosing spondylitis. TCRdb passed the 5' RACE reads through MiXCR, listing each CDR3 protein once. The sample lists some 140,000 distinct CDR3 sequences, roughly 7.7% occurring once. The sequenced sample was synovial fluid, either unsorted or a sorted T cell fraction (not recorded which). These receptors were obtained from a male donor with ankylosing spondylitis. Both conserved end residues are part of each CDR3. A D gene is named only where the DNA matches it firmly. For some rows the clone size is stated as once, few or many, or as a class when expanded; others skip it.

j_call	d_call	clone_size	v_call	cdr3_nt	cdr3_aa
TRBJ2-2	.	.	TRBV15	TGTGCCACCAGCACCGGGGGTGTCGCCGGGGAGCTGTTTTTT	CATSTGGVAGELFF
TRBJ2-4	.	few	TRBV4-3	TGCGCCAGCAGCCAAGAGGGGGGACAACTAGCCAAAAACATTCAGTACTTC	CASSQEGGQLAKNIQYF
TRBJ1-5	.	many	TRBV28	TGTGCCAGCAGTCCTCACCGGGGGGGCAATCAGCCCCAGCATTTT	CASSPHRGGNQPQHF
TRBJ2-6	.	.	TRBV5-5	TGTGCCAGCAGCTTTGAGCCGGGTTCTACTTCTGGGGCCAACGTCCTGCCTTTC	CASSFEPGSTSGANVLPF
TRBJ2-3	.	many	TRBV7-2	TGTGCCAGCAGCTTATCCGGAAGGCGTGATACGCAGTATTTT	CASSLSGRRDTQYF
TRBJ1-1	TRBD1	many	TRBV10-3	TGTGCCACCCGCCCTTGGGACAGGGGAAACACTGAAGCTTTCTTT	CATRPWDRGNTEAFF
TRBJ2-3	TRBD2	.	TRBV4-3	TGCGCCAGCAGCCAATCCGCGGGAGGCTGGGGCACAGATACGCAGTATTTT	CASSQSAGGWGTDTQYF
TRBJ1-2	.	few	TRBV20-1	TGCAGTGCTGGGGACACACCTAACTATGGCTACACCTTC	CSAGDTPNYGYTF
TRBJ2-1	.	few	TRBV7-9	TGTGCCAGCAGGGCGGGGAGGGGGCCCCCGCGAGTGGAGCAGTTCTTC	CASRAGRGPPRVEQFF
TRBJ2-1	TRBD2	many	TRBV7-2	TGTGCCAGCAGCCACCCCCCTAGCGGGGGGGGATACTTC	CASSHPPSGGGYF
TRBJ1-5	.	few	TRBV7-9	TGTGCCAGCAGCTTAGGGTCGGCAGGGACTCGACAGCCCCAGCATTTT	CASSLGSAGTRQPQHF
TRBJ2-2	TRBD1	many	TRBV5-1	TGCGCCAGCAGCTTGGTGTTCGGGACAGGGGGACCTGCCGCGAACACCGGGGAGCTGTTTTTT	CASSLVFGTGGPAANTGELFF
TRBJ2-1	.	.	TRBV14	TGTGCCAGCAGCCAATTTCTAGCGTGGGGGAGGAATGAGCAGTTCTTC	CASSQFLAWGRNEQFF
TRBJ2-3	.	few	TRBV28	TGTGCCAGCAGGGGGAGTGGCGCCACATTCACAGATACGCAGTATTTT	CASRGSGATFTDTQYF
TRBJ2-1	.	many	TRBV18	TGTGCCAGCTCAGCCGGGGCCAGGGGGGGCAATGAGCAGTTCTTC	CASSAGARGGNEQFF
TRBJ1-5	.	many	TRBV18	TGTGCCAGCTCACCGGGACGGGGCGATAGCAATCAGCCCCAGCATTTT	CASSPGRGDSNQPQHF
TRBJ2-3	.	.	TRBV10-3	TGTGCCATCAGTCCAGAGGGTAGTTTTTATACGCAGTATTTT	CAISPEGSFYTQYF
TRBJ2-7	TRBD2	many	TRBV20-1	TGCAGTGCTATGGCGGGAGCCCCTGGGGAGCAGTACTTC	CSAMAGAPGEQYF
TRBJ2-5	.	.	TRBV3-1	TGTGCCAGCAGCCGTAGGACTGTGGAGACCCAGTACTTC	CASSRRTVETQYF
TRBJ2-4	.	few	TRBV6-2/TRBV6-3	TGTGCCAGCAGCAGCCAAGGCCATGGAAACATTCAGTACTTC	CASSSQGHGNIQYF
TRBJ2-7	.	once	TRBV7-2	TGTGCCAGCAGCCCCAGGGCCGAGGCCGCCTACGAGCAGTACTTC	CASSPRAEAAYEQYF
TRBJ2-7	TRBD1	.	TRBV20-1	TGCAGTGCCCCGGGACAGGGAATCTACGAGCAGTACTTC	CSAPGQGIYEQYF
TRBJ1-2	.	few	TRBV11-2	TGTGCCAGCAGCCCCCTGGGGGGCTGGTCTAACTATGGCTACACCTTC	CASSPLGGWSNYGYTF
TRBJ2-1	TRBD2	.	TRBV19	TGTGCCAGTAGTAGCGGGGGGGCCTGGTTCTACAATGAGCAGTTCTTC	CASSSGGAWFYNEQFF
TRBJ2-6	.	few	TRBV6-5	TGTGCCAGCAGTTCACAGTTTTCTGGGGCCAACGTCCTGACTTTC	CASSSQFSGANVLTF
TRBJ2-7	TRBD1	many	TRBV2	TGTGCCAGCGCTTGGGACAGCTACGAGCAGTACTTC	CASAWDSYEQYF
TRBJ1-6	TRBD1	many	TRBV28	TGTGCCAGCACCGATCCCACTCAAAGGACAGGGAATCGATCACCCCTCCACTTT	CASTDPTQRTGNRSPLHF
TRBJ2-3	.	few	TRBV20-1	TGCAGTGCTAGGTTGGCGGGTACCGGAGATACGCAGTATTTT	CSARLAGTGDTQYF
TRBJ2-1	.	.	TRBV6-5	TGTGCCAGCAGATACCGGGACGGCTACAATGAGCAGTTCTTC	CASRYRDGYNEQFF
TRBJ2-7	.	many	TRBV28	TGTGCCAGCAGTTTATCATCAGCAGGCCCCATAGGGCAGTACTTC	CASSLSSAGPIGQYF
TRBJ1-2	TRBD1	many	TRBV20-1	TGCAGTGCTAGAGCTGGGACAGGGAACTATGGCTACACCTTC	CSARAGTGNYGYTF